These 27 T cell receptor beta chains came from one sample sequenced in a study of beta chain features in type 1 diabetes. General study results and limits: TCRB CDR3s were moderately but significantly shorter in Type 1 diabetes patients in all four CD4+ subsets.

The whole isolated RNA underwent reverse transcription, so sequencing captured expressed TCRB transcripts. Only in-frame clones appear in the TCRdb table, and some are missing; sequencing was by immunoSEQ multiplex PCR. The top ten hold about 0.078% of the sample, which has 200,000 to 250,000 clones, roughly 17% seen once. These TCRs are of unknown antigen specificity. Sequenced sample: naive CD4+ T cells from blood. Every receptor here comes from a man under 40 with type 1 diabetes.

The chain has TRBV29-1 and TRBJ2-3; perhaps TRBD2 as D (5 bases). The CDR3 runs to 14 residues. Trimming removed 7 bases at V and 0 bases at J, with 14 bases between. Germline V gene data show CDR1 as SQVTM and CDR2 as ANQGSEA. The CDR3 coding sequence is TGCAGCGCCCGCCGGGTAGCGAGCACAGATACGCAGTATTTT. Protein product: CSARRVASTDTQYF.

J is TRBJ2-1 and V is TRBV6-5, with 8 bases aligning to TRBD1. This CDR3 spans 13 amino acids. With 6 bases clipped from V and 6 bases from J, the junction kept 4 bases outside the gene matches. Germline CDR1 and CDR2: MNHEY and SVGAGI. This chain's CDR3 is CASSRTGFNEQFF. CDR3 nucleotide sequence: TGTGCCAGCAGCCGGACAGGGTTCAATGAGCAGTTCTTC.

There are a few counts of this clone. The V and J genes are TRBV4-3 and TRBJ2-6; no definite D call. The V and J ends lost 4 bases and 1 base respectively, with 8 bases between them. Germline V CDR1 and CDR2: LGHNA, YSLEER. The CDR3 spans 15 residues. In DNA form, the CDR3 reads TGCGCCAGCAGCCTTGAGGTGTCTGGGGCCAACGTCCTGACTTTC. This translates into CASSLEVSGANVLTF.

This rearrangement joins TRBV5-1 to TRBJ1-1; D might be TRBD1 (5 bases). The CDR3 covers 16 residues. CDR1 is SGHRS and CDR2 is YFSETQ in the germline V gene. With 4 bases removed from V and 1 base from J, the gap between germline ends came to 17 bases. CDR3 DNA sequence: TGCGCCAGCAGCAAACAAAGGGACCAGACGAACACTGAAGCTTTCTTT. Amino acids: CASSKQRDQTNTEAFF.

This clone was counted a few times. The chain links TRBV20-1 to TRBJ1-2, with D unclear. Deletions cut 4 bases from V and 4 bases from J, with 7 bases between. Germline V gene data show CDR1 as DFQATT and CDR2 as SNEGSKA (reference sequence). The CDR3 length is 11 residues. This chain's CDR3 is CSAIWVYGYTF. The CDR3 DNA follows: TGCAGTGCTATTTGGGTCTATGGCTACACCTTC.

This clone was picked up a small number of times. The sample has other DNA sequences that encode this CDR3 too. The chain's CDR3 is CSAGADTQYF. The DNA of the CDR3 is TGCAGCGCCGGGGCAGATACGCAGTATTTT. V and J are TRBV29-1 and TRBJ2-3; tentative D call: TRBD2 (5 bases). Trimming pared 7 bases from V and 4 bases from J, leaving 6 bases between. The CDR3 runs to 10 residues. Germline-derived CDR1 and CDR2 are SQVTM and ANQGSEA.

The chain is built from TRBV29-1 and TRBJ1-1; the match to TRBD1 covers 9 bases. Germline loops: CDR1 SQVTM, CDR2 ANQGSEA. V lost 3 bases, J lost 8 bases, and 7 bases stayed unmatched. The CDR3 loop spans 13 amino acids. In DNA, the CDR3 is TGCAGCGTTGACACAGGGGGCTCTATAGAAGCTTTCTTT. Translating gives CSVDTGGSIEAFF.

The sample holds a few counts of this clone. This chain connects TRBV29-1 to TRBJ2-7; TRBD1 matches 7 bases. V was clipped by 6 bases and J by 3 bases; unmatched bases: 8. The CDR3 has 13 residues. Germline values: CDR1 SQVTM, CDR2 ANQGSEA. Here the CDR3 DNA reads TGCAGCGTCCGGAGACAGGGTAGCTACGAGCAGTACTTC. It translates to CSVRRQGSYEQYF.

V is TRBV23-1 and J is TRBJ2-7; tentative D call: TRBD1 (6 bases). TRBV23-1 is filed as an ORF, its function uncertain. This CDR3 spans 12 amino acids. The V and J ends lost 7 bases and 5 bases respectively, with 12 bases between them. CDR3 DNA sequence: TGCGCCAGCATCTCGACAGGCCACGAGCAGTACTTC. This sequence encodes CASISTGHEQYF.

The chain recombines TRBV30 with TRBJ2-1; 10 nucleotides align to TRBD2. Germline-derived CDR1 and CDR2 are GTSNPN and SVGIG (reference sequence). The CDR3 runs to 15 residues. After removal of 1 base from V and 4 bases from J, the junction contained 4 bases not matched to a gene. CDR3 sequence: CAWSASGGPYNEQFF. CDR3 sequence (DNA): TGTGCCTGGAGTGCTAGCGGGGGCCCTTACAATGAGCAGTTCTTC.

This clone has only a few counts. CDR3 in DNA: TGCAGCGTTCCGTCGAACACTGAAGCTTTCTTT. Translating gives CSVPSNTEAFF. This chain uses TRBV20-1 with TRBJ1-1; D is ambiguous. CDR1 is DFQATT, CDR2 SNEGSKA, per germline (reference sequence). The CDR3 has 11 residues.

This clone was counted between two and nine times. The chain employs TRBV4-1 and TRBJ2-1; D perhaps matches TRBD2 (5 bases). The germline V gene has CDR1 MGHRA and CDR2 YSYEKL. V was pared by 0 bases and J by 9 bases, with 15 bases between. This CDR3 spans 15 amino acids. CDR3 coding DNA: TGCGCCAGCAGCCAAGATCTCGGCCCTAGCCGTGAGCAGTTCTTC. This codes for CASSQDLGPSREQFF.

A few counts support this clone. The chain links TRBV6-6 to TRBJ2-2, with D perhaps TRBD1 (5 bases). The CDR3 is 15 residues long. Germline V gene lookup returns CDR1 MNHNY and CDR2 SVGAGI (reference sequence). V lost 7 bases and J lost 0, with 12 bases in between. CDR3 residues: CASNYQGPNTGELFF. The CDR3 nucleotides are TGTGCCAGCAATTATCAGGGCCCGAACACCGGGGAGCTGTTTTTT.

DNA of the CDR3: TGTGCCAGCAGTCTACTGTCTAGCACAGATACGCAGTATTTT. It yields the protein CASSLLSSTDTQYF. The chain links TRBV27 to TRBJ2-3, with D hard to call. V gave up 5 bases and J gave up 0 bases, with 9 bases separating them. CDR3 size: 14 residues. Germline V gene sequence: CDR1 MNHEY, CDR2 SMNVEV (reference sequence).

This clone has a handful of counts. V gene TRBV19 combines with J gene TRBJ2-1, with D possibly matching TRBD1 (6 bases). The V gene's germline CDR1 is LNHDA and CDR2 SQIVND (reference sequence). The V gene lost 5 bases and the J gene lost 14 bases, with 19 bases spanning the gap. This CDR3 is built from 13 residues. The CDR3 nucleotides are TGTGCCAGTAGTCCACAGGGAACTCTGGGGGAGTTCTTC. Its protein product is CASSPQGTLGEFF.

The CDR3 sequence: CASSLGQENTEAFF. CDR3 in DNA: TGTGCCAGCAGCTTAGGGCAGGAGAACACTGAAGCTTTCTTT. The rearrangement joins TRBV7-2 to TRBJ1-1; D not resolved. Germline V gene data show CDR1 as SGHTA and CDR2 as FQGNSA. V was clipped by 1 base and J by 1 base, with 7 bases between them. There are 14 residues in the CDR3.

The rearrangement uses TRBV14 and TRBJ2-3, with 7 bases identical to TRBD2. CDR1 and CDR2 from the germline V gene are SGHDN and FVKESK. The CDR3 is 15 residues long. The J segment lost 5 bases and the V segment lost 3 bases, leaving 8 bases of the junction unmatched. The CDR3 nucleotides are TGTGCCAGCAGCCAGTTAAGCGGGGTTCGAGATACGCAGTATTTT. Translation: CASSQLSGVRDTQYF.

The rearrangement joins TRBV28 to TRBJ2-7; D possibly corresponds to TRBD1 (6 bases). From germline, CDR1 is MDHEN and CDR2 SYDVKM. CDR3 length equals 13 residues. V lost 7 bases to trimming and J lost 0 bases, with 10 bases between them. The CDR3 sequence is CASIGQSSYEQYF. The CDR3 bases are TGTGCCAGCATCGGACAGAGCTCCTACGAGCAGTACTTC.

This clone appeared a few times. This sequence joins TRBV9 and TRBJ1-1; a weak D match, TRBD1 (5 bases). CDR1 and CDR2 (germline): SGDLS, YYNGEE. Trimming removed 3 bases from V and 5 bases from J, with 11 bases in between. The CDR3 is 13 residues long. The CDR3 nucleotides are TGTGCCAGCAGCGCCGGGACGGGAACTGAAGCTTTCTTT. The encoded protein is CASSAGTGTEAFF.

The rearrangement links TRBV29-1 to TRBJ2-3; D not certain. Trimming removed 2 bases from V and 6 bases from J, with 9 bases in between. Germline values: CDR1 SQVTM, CDR2 ANQGSEA. This CDR3 has 12 amino acids. The CDR3 nucleotides read TGCAGCGTTGAATTGATGAGGGATACGCAGTATTTT. As protein: CSVELMRDTQYF.

The chain recombines TRBV6-5 with TRBJ2-1, with 11 bases lining up with TRBD2. CDR3 length equals 15 residues. Germline V gene lookup returns CDR1 MNHEY and CDR2 SVGAGI. V lost 3 bases and J lost 7; bases outside the gene matches: 5. In DNA form, the CDR3 reads TGTGCCAGCAGTTATAAGGGACTAGCGGTGAATGAGCAGTTCTTC. Translating it yields CASSYKGLAVNEQFF.

J is TRBJ1-2 and V is TRBV13; unclear D gene. CDR1 PRHDT and CDR2 FYEKMQ come from the germline V gene (reference sequence). This CDR3 comprises 15 residues. V was clipped by 2 bases and J by 4 bases, with 14 bases between them. The CDR3 reads CASSLSTSGLYGYTF. The CDR3 DNA sequence: TGTGCCAGCAGCTTATCTACTAGCGGACTCTATGGCTACACCTTC.

This chain links TRBV10-3 with TRBJ2-3; 11 positions agree with TRBD2. The V and J ends lost 10 bases and 4 bases, in that order; junction bases with no gene match: 7. The CDR3 runs 14 residues. The germline CDR1 and CDR2 sequences are ENHRY and SYGVKD. The CDR3 sequence is CASISGRAADTQYF. The CDR3 DNA reads TGTGCCAGTATTAGCGGGAGGGCCGCAGATACGCAGTATTTT.

This clone was observed a few times. DNA of the CDR3: TGTGCCAGCAGCCCGACAGTTAACTATGGCTACACCTTC. Translated: CASSPTVNYGYTF. The gene calls are TRBV28 and TRBJ1-2, with D possibly matching TRBD1 (5 bases). The length of the CDR3 is 13 residues. Trimming took off 6 bases at V and 1 base at J, with 9 bases between the two ends. Germline V gene lookup returns CDR1 MDHEN and CDR2 SYDVKM.

With regard to this clone: The sample has other DNA sequences that encode this CDR3 too. The chain carries TRBV5-1 and TRBJ2-6; D is unclear. Germline values: CDR1 SGHRS, CDR2 YFSETQ. Trimming left V 1 base short and J 2 bases short, with 4 bases between. The CDR3 extends over 14 amino acids. CDR3 in DNA: TGCGCCAGCAGCTTGAGGGCTGGGGCCAACGTCCTGACTTTC. Translated, it gives CASSLRAGANVLTF.

This clone was counted between two and nine times. This chain links TRBV30 with TRBJ2-4; D remains ambiguous. The germline V gene has CDR1 GTSNPN and CDR2 SVGIG (reference sequence). This CDR3 spans 11 amino acids. The V and J ends lost 1 base and 7 bases respectively, with 5 bases between them. The CDR3 coding sequence is TGTGCCTGGAGTGGGGCTAACATTCAGTACTTC. Protein: CAWSGANIQYF.

The chain recombines TRBV9 with TRBJ2-2; 9 bases align to TRBD2. CDR3 length: 16 amino acids. With V trimmed by 5 bases and J by 7 bases, 12 bases remained unmatched. Per the germline V gene, CDR1 is SGDLS and CDR2 is YYNGEE. This CDR3 is CASSVREAGGHGELFF. As DNA, the CDR3 is TGTGCCAGCAGTGTTCGGGAGGCGGGAGGGCACGGGGAGCTGTTTTTT.